Following are 16 T cell receptor beta chains from one sample sequenced in a study of cytomegalovirus exposure and HLA in healthy donors. A multiplex PCR was run with 60 Vbeta primers and 13 Jbeta primers. Sequencing used immunoSEQ multiplex PCR; TCRdb keeps in-frame clones, though not all of them. This table has over 150,000 clones, roughly 76% appearing once. Sequenced input: PBMCs. The origin of the receptors is a woman aged 50 to 65 in good health and CMV-seronegative.

The V gene is TRBV5-5, the J gene TRBJ2-1, with 8 bases identical to TRBD1. The junction had 10 bases not matched to a gene; V was cut back by 4 bases and J by 4 bases. This CDR3 is 16 amino acids long. Germline V gene sequence: CDR1 SGHKS, CDR2 YYEKEE (reference sequence). CDR3 amino acids: CASSQTPRDRYNEQFF. CDR3 sequence (DNA): TGTGCCAGCAGCCAAACTCCCCGGGACAGGTACAATGAGCAGTTCTTC.

J is TRBJ2-3 and V is TRBV5-4, with 10 bases identical to TRBD2. This CDR3 spans 15 amino acids. Per the germline V gene, CDR1 is SGHNT and CDR2 is YYREEE (reference sequence). V lost 6 bases and J lost 4; bases outside the gene matches: 8. CDR3 nucleotides: TGTGCCAGCACCCGGGGAGCGGGAGGGTCAGATACGCAGTATTTT. Translated: CASTRGAGGSDTQYF.

This sequence joins TRBV7-9 and TRBJ1-2; the D is unclear. V lost 2 bases, J lost 6 bases, and 10 bases lay in between. Germline CDR1 reads SEHNR; CDR2 reads FQNEAQ (reference sequence). CDR3 length equals 13 residues. CDR3 DNA sequence: TGTGCCAGCAGCTTACACGATCGAGATGGCTACACCTTC. Its translation: CASSLHDRDGYTF.

The chain uses TRBV7-9 and TRBJ1-2; D may be TRBD1 (6 bases). This CDR3 comprises 15 residues. CDR1 is SEHNR, CDR2 FQNEAQ, per germline (reference sequence). Trimming left V 6 bases short and J 3 bases short, with 17 bases between. CDR3 nucleotides: TGTGCCAGCAGGGAGGACTGGACAGCCGACTATGGCTACACCTTC. It translates to CASREDWTADYGYTF. Together with reference TRBV7-9 and TRBJ1-2, the CDR3 gives the full variable domain: DTGVSQNPRHKITKRGQNVTFRCDPISEHNRLYWYRQTLGQGPEFLTYFQNEAQLEKSRLLSDRFSAERPKGSFSTLEIQRTEQGDSAMYLCASREDWTADYGYTFGSGTRLTVV.

The V and J genes are TRBV27 and TRBJ1-1, with TRBD1 as a possible D gene (6 bases). Germline CDR1 and CDR2: MNHEY and SMNVEV (reference sequence). This CDR3 contains 15 residues. V was shortened by 5 bases and J by 7 bases, with 20 bases between the two germline ends. CDR3 loop: CASSRRQEARGEAFF. The CDR3 nucleotides read TGTGCCAGCAGTCGCCGACAGGAGGCGAGGGGTGAAGCTTTCTTT.

V and J are TRBV7-9 and TRBJ1-2; 7 bases align to TRBD1. Germline V lookup: CDR1 SEHNR, CDR2 FQNEAQ (reference sequence). The CDR3 consists of 14 residues. After removal of 4 bases from V and 8 bases from J, the junction contained 10 bases not matched to a gene. The DNA of the CDR3 is TGTGCCAGCAGCTCCGCTGGTACAGGGGAAGGCTACACCTTC. This gives the protein CASSSAGTGEGYTF.

The V gene is TRBV25-1, the J gene TRBJ1-2, with 7 bases aligning to TRBD1. Per the germline V gene, CDR1 is MGHDK and CDR2 is SYGVNS. This CDR3 is built from 16 residues. Trimming removed 3 bases from V and 3 bases from J; junction bases left unmatched: 10. CDR3 nucleotide sequence: TGTGCCAGCAGTGACCTCACAGGGGCTTCGGACTATGGCTACACCTTC. It is translated as CASSDLTGASDYGYTF.

As for this clone: The junction and the germline gene differ at one end; a read error may be behind it. CDR3 protein: CASSPATSLVPLEQYF. DNA of the CDR3: TGCGCCAGCAGCCCAGCGACTAGTTTGGTTCCTCTCGAGCAGTACTTT. V gene TRBV5-1 combines with J gene TRBJ2-7, with D tentatively TRBD2 (6 bases). The CDR3 totals 16 residues. Germline CDR1 and CDR2: SGHRS and YFSETQ.

The chain couples TRBV7-9 to TRBJ1-2; weak D call: TRBD1 (5 bases). Germline V gene data show CDR1 as SEHNR and CDR2 as FQNEAQ (reference sequence). Between the trimmed V and J ends, which lost 1 base and 4 bases, there was a span of 13 bases. CDR3 length equals 15 residues. The CDR3 DNA follows: TGTGCCAGCAGCTTAGAGATTGGGGGACTCTATGGCTACACCTTC. It codes for CASSLEIGGLYGYTF.

The chain recombines TRBV6-1 with TRBJ1-2; 7 nucleotides match TRBD1. The length of the CDR3 is 15 residues. The V segment lost 0 bases and the J segment 5 bases; nucleotides outside the gene matches: 6. Germline V gives CDR1 MNHNS, CDR2 SASEGT. CDR3 nucleotides: TGTGCCAGCAGTGAAGCGGTAACAGGGGATTATGGCTACACCTTC. Translation: CASSEAVTGDYGYTF.

The chain couples TRBV4-2 to TRBJ1-2; 9 bases agree with TRBD1. The J segment lost 6 bases and the V segment lost 8 bases, leaving 10 bases of the junction unmatched. The CDR3 is 14 residues long. Germline V gene data show CDR1 as LGHNA and CDR2 as YNFKEQ. The CDR3 DNA sequence: TGTGCCAGCGGGCTACCGGGACAGGGAAATGGCTACACCTTC. It translates to CASGLPGQGNGYTF.

The table lists this clone with a count of one. V gene TRBV7-2 combines with J gene TRBJ2-2; TRBD2 matches at 9 bases. There are 17 residues in the CDR3. CDR1 is SGHTA, CDR2 FQGNSA, per germline. V was pared by 5 bases and J by 9 bases, with 16 bases of the junction left unmatched. The DNA for the CDR3 is TGTGCCAGCAGCGCAGCAGGAGGGCGGGGGGGAGACCGGGAGCTGTTTTTT. It specifies CASSAAGGRGGDRELFF.

A word on this clone: Relative to the germline gene, one junction end is altered; a read error may explain this. The V call is TRBV7-9, the J call TRBJ1-1, with 7 positions matching TRBD1. The CDR3 loop spans 14 amino acids. Germline V CDR1 and CDR2: SEHNR, FQNEAQ (reference sequence). CDR3 nucleotide sequence: TGCGCCAGCAGCCCGGGACAGAAGAACACTGAAGCTTTCTTT. Its translation is CASSPGQKNTEAFF. The full variable domain, with the rest looked up from reference TRBV7-9 and TRBJ1-1, is DTGVSQNPRHKITKRGQNVTFRCDPISEHNRLYWYRQTLGQGPEFLTYFQNEAQLEKSRLLSDRFSAERPKGSFSTLEIQRTEQGDSAMYLCASSPGQKNTEAFFGQGTRLTVV.

The genes are TRBV7-2 and TRBJ1-2; D not resolved. Deletions cut 2 bases from V and 1 base from J, with 14 bases between. CDR3 size: 16 residues. Germline V gene data show CDR1 as SGHTA and CDR2 as FQGNSA. The CDR3 protein is CASSLSQVNLNYGYTF. CDR3 sequence (DNA): TGTGCCAGCAGCTTAAGTCAGGTCAATCTTAACTATGGCTACACCTTC. The entire variable domain, with the rest obtained from reference TRBV7-2 and TRBJ1-2, is as follows: GAGVSQSPSNKVTEKGKDVELRCDPISGHTALYWYRQSLGQGLEFLIYFQGNSAPDKSGLPSDRFSAERTGGSVSTLTIQRTQQEDSAVYLCASSLSQVNLNYGYTFGSGTRLTVV.

The chain carries TRBV7-3 and TRBJ2-5; perhaps TRBD1 as D (6 bases). The germline V gene encodes CDR1 SGHTA and CDR2 FQGTGA. There are 13 residues in the CDR3. Trimming removed 4 bases at V and 5 bases at J, with 11 bases between. The CDR3 loop reads CASSSTGTETQYF. For the CDR3, the DNA is TGTGCCAGCAGCTCCACAGGGACGGAGACCCAGTACTTC.

This chain joins TRBV7-2 and TRBJ2-7; D ambiguous. The V gene lost 4 bases and the J gene lost 5 bases, with 6 bases spanning the gap. CDR3 size: 11 residues. Germline-derived CDR1 and CDR2 are SGHTA and FQGNSA. The CDR3 protein is CASSSVDEQYF. In DNA, the CDR3 is TGTGCCAGCAGCTCCGTCGACGAGCAGTACTTC.